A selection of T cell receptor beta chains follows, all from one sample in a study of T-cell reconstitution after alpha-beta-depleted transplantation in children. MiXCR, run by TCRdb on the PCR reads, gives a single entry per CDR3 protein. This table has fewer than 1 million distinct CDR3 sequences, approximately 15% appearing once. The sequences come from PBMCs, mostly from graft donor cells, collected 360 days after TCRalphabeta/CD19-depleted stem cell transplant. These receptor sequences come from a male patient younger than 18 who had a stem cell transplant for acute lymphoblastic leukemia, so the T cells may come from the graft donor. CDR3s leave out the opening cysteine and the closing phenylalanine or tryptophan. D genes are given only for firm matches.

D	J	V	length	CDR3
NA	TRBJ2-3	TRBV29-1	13	SASGSTFVTDTQY
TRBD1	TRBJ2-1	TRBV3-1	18	ASSQGGQGAPSGSYNEQF
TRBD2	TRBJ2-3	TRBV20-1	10	SGGREGDTQY
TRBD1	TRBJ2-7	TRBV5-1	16	ASSLAPGTGELSYEQY
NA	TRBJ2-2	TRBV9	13	ASSVTDSNTGELF
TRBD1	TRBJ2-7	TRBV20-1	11	SIKRTGPYEQY
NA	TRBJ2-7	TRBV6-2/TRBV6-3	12	ASSSVAFSYEQY
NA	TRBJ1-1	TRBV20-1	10	SAYDRNTEAF
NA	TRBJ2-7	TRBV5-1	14	ASSFDGSRPNYEQY
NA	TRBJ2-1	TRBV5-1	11	ASTTGPVNEQF
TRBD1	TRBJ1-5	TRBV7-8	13	ASGGGTGRYQPQH
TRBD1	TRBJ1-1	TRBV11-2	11	ASSFRDRDEAF
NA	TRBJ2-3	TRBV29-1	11	SVVRGPADTQY
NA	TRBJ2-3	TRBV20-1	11	SVLLGLTDTQY
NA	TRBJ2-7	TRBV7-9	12	ASSRTERPYEQY
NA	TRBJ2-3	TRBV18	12	ASSLGHTTDTQY
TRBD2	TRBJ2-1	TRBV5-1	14	ASSKTSGRENNEQF
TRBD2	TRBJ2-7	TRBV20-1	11	SAANLAGREQY
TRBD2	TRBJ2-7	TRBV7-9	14	ASSLTWREGTHEQY
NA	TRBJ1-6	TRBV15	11	ATSSSFNSPLH
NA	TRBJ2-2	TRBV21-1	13	ASSKAARGTGELF
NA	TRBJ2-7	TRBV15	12	ATSRWGQTYEQY
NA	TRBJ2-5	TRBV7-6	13	ASSWGIALQETQY
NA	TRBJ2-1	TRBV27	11	ASSLPGANEQF
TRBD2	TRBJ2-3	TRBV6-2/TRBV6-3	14	ASSYDRGRAGDTQY
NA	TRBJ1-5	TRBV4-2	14	ASSPLSDSYNQPQH
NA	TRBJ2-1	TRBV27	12	ASSLGGTRNEQF
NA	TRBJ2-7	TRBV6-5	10	ASSMDRHEQY
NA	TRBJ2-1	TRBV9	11	ASSVVLFNEQF
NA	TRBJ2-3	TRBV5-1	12	ASSLSEGGHTQY
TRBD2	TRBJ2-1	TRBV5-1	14	ASSLVWTSGYNEQF
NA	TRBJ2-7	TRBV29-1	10	SVDGRNYEQY
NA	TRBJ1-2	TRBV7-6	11	ASSLRGPLGYT
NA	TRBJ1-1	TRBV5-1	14	ASSPGGAGGGTEAF
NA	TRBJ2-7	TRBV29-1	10	SVEKQGYEQY
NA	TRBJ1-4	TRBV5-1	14	ASSFGGTPAGEKLF
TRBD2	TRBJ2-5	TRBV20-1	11	SARARGEETQY
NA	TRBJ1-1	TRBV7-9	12	ASSLATGRTEAF
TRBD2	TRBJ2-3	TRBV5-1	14	ASSIGLAGITDTQY
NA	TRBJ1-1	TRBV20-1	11	SAARDRVTEAF
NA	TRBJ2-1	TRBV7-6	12	ASKLGSSYNEQF
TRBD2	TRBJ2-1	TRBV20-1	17	SARDQAGRREGRYNEQF
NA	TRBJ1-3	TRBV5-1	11	ASSLIGRDTIY
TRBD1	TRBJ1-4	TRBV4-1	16	ASSHSGTGVGVNEKLF
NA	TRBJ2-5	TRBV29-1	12	SVDHTAIQETQY
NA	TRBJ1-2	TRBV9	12	ASSVGTTVYGYT
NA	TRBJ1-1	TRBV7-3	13	ASSLYGGLDTEAF
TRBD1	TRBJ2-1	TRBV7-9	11	ASSLDRDNEQF
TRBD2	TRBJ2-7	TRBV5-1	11	ASSAREAHEQY
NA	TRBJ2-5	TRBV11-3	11	ASSTGVGETQY
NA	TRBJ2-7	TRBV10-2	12	ATKSPAYSYEQY
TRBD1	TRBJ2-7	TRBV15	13	ATSRAWDRGYEQY
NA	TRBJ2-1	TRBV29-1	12	SVDWVGSYNEQF
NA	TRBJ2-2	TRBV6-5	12	ASSYPGSTGELF